These 30 T cell receptor beta chains originate from one sample sequenced in a study of blood T cell repertoires in COVID-19. Data came from immunoSEQ multiplex PCR; TCRdb stores just in-frame clones and leaves some out. Among approximately 400,000 clones listed, 70% to 90% were seen once. The sequenced material came from PBMCs or T cells enriched from blood (not recorded which). The receptor source for this set is a man aged 25-45 years who had recovered from COVID-19.

The rearrangement uses TRBV7-9 and TRBJ1-1, with a tentative D call TRBD1 (6 bases). Germline V gives CDR1 SEHNR, CDR2 FQNEAQ (reference sequence). Trimming stripped 0 bases from V and 6 bases from J, with 11 bases between. The CDR3 is 14 amino acids. The CDR3 sequence: CASSLAQGFAEAFF. In nucleotides, the CDR3 is TGTGCCAGCAGCTTAGCCCAGGGGTTCGCTGAAGCTTTCTTT.

The chain couples TRBV9 to TRBJ2-7; D is uncertain. Trimming removed 0 bases at V and 2 bases at J, with 9 bases between. CDR1 SGDLS and CDR2 YYNGEE come from the germline V gene. This CDR3 spans 14 amino acids. In DNA, the CDR3 is TGTGCCAGCAGCGTAGGACTGACGACCTACGAGCAGTACTTC. Protein sequence: CASSVGLTTYEQYF.

The rearrangement links TRBV18 to TRBJ1-2; maybe TRBD1 (6 bases). CDR3 size: 14 residues. Germline lookup yields CDR1 KGHSH and CDR2 LQKENI. V lost 3 bases and J lost 0, with 8 bases in between. Here the CDR3 reads CASSPDSSNYGYTF. CDR3 bases: TGTGCCAGCTCACCGGACAGCTCTAACTATGGCTACACCTTC.

The chain couples TRBV9 to TRBJ1-1; 8 bases agree with TRBD1. There are 15 residues in the CDR3. Germline V gives CDR1 SGDLS, CDR2 YYNGEE. Trimming removed 0 bases from V and 3 bases from J; junction bases left unmatched: 4. The CDR3: CASSVDGQGYTEAFF. In DNA, the CDR3 is TGTGCCAGCAGCGTAGATGGACAGGGCTACACTGAAGCTTTCTTT.

J is TRBJ2-1 and V is TRBV11-2, with D possibly TRBD1 on 6 matching bases. Germline-derived CDR1 and CDR2 are SGHAT and FQNNGV. V dropped 2 bases and J dropped 0 bases, with 17 bases sitting between them. CDR3 length: 18 residues. CDR3 protein: CASSLFPQTGYSYNEQFF. The CDR3 region has the DNA TGTGCCAGCAGCTTATTTCCCCAAACAGGGTACTCCTACAATGAGCAGTTCTTC.

This clone was seen a handful of times. The chain is built from TRBV5-1 and TRBJ1-2, with 7 bases that match TRBD1. The CDR3 consists of 15 residues. Germline lookup yields CDR1 SGHRS and CDR2 YFSETQ. With V trimmed by 4 bases and J by 4 bases, 10 bases remained unmatched. This CDR3 is CASSTGDSALYGYTF. For the CDR3, the DNA is TGCGCCAGCAGCACAGGGGACAGCGCCCTCTATGGCTACACCTTC.

This rearrangement joins TRBV12-3 or TRBV12-4 to TRBJ1-5; D is unclear. This CDR3 is 13 amino acids long. V shed 6 bases and J shed 7 bases, with 13 bases lying between them. Here the CDR3 DNA reads TGTGCCAGCAGCCCTGAGTGGGAGCAGCCCCAGCATTTT. It specifies CASSPEWEQPQHF.

This chain uses TRBV30 with TRBJ1-4; possibly TRBD1 for D (5 bases). V was trimmed by 7 bases and J by 5 bases, leaving 11 bases between them. The CDR3 is 12 residues long. Germline loops: CDR1 GTSNPN, CDR2 SVGIG (reference sequence). The chain's CDR3 is CALTDLNEKLFF. The CDR3 DNA follows: TGTGCCTTGACAGACCTCAATGAAAAACTGTTTTTT.

The genes are TRBV5-1 and TRBJ2-7, with a tentative D call TRBD1 (6 bases). Trimming took off 1 base at V and 4 bases at J, with 15 bases between the two ends. CDR1 SGHRS and CDR2 YFSETQ come from the germline V gene. This CDR3 contains 15 residues. The CDR3 nucleotides are TGCGCCAGCAGCTTGACGGACAGTATCGTTTACGAGCAGTACTTC. Translating it yields CASSLTDSIVYEQYF.

V gene TRBV7-9 combines with J gene TRBJ1-2; possibly TRBD1 for D (6 bases). Germline assignment: CDR1 SEHNR and CDR2 FQNEAQ (reference sequence). Trimming left V 6 bases short and J 2 bases short, with 10 bases between. The CDR3 is 13 amino acids. The CDR3 bases are TGTGCCAGCAGGGACAGATCGAACTATGGCTACACCTTC. It yields the protein CASRDRSNYGYTF. Using reference TRBV7-9 and TRBJ1-2 for the parts outside the CDR3, the full variable domain is DTGVSQNPRHKITKRGQNVTFRCDPISEHNRLYWYRQTLGQGPEFLTYFQNEAQLEKSRLLSDRFSAERPKGSFSTLEIQRTEQGDSAMYLCASRDRSNYGYTFGSGTRLTVV.

This clone showed up just a few times. V usage is TRBV13 and J usage is TRBJ1-1; TRBD1 matches at 8 bases. With V trimmed by 6 bases and J by 6 bases, 9 bases remained unmatched. The germline V gene has CDR1 PRHDT and CDR2 FYEKMQ (reference sequence). There are 14 residues in the CDR3. CDR3 amino acids: CASRPGGSRSEAFF. CDR3 sequence (DNA): TGTGCCAGCAGACCAGGGGGCTCTAGATCTGAAGCTTTCTTT.

The chain recombines TRBV27 with TRBJ2-7, with TRBD1 matching 8 bases. Germline values: CDR1 MNHEY, CDR2 SMNVEV (reference sequence). Trimming took 5 bases from V and 4 from J; bases not matched to a gene: 19. This CDR3 has 18 residues. CDR3 sequence reads: CASSPLLTGGLWAYEQYF. The CDR3, as DNA: TGTGCCAGCAGTCCCTTATTAACAGGGGGGCTATGGGCTTACGAGCAGTACTTC.

V gene TRBV11-2 combines with J gene TRBJ2-3, with a weak D call TRBD2 (5 bases). V lost 5 bases to trimming and J lost 4 bases, with 13 bases between them. The CDR3 is 14 residues long. In germline, CDR1 is SGHAT, CDR2 FQNNGV. The CDR3 sequence is CASSDARGADTQYF. The CDR3 nucleotides are TGTGCCAGCAGCGACGCTCGGGGTGCAGATACGCAGTATTTT.

The rearrangement uses TRBV20-1 and TRBJ1-2, with D possibly matching TRBD1 (6 bases). The CDR3 has 13 amino acids. V gave up 3 bases and J gave up 3 bases, with 11 bases separating them. Germline loops: CDR1 DFQATT, CDR2 SNEGSKA (reference sequence). CDR3 sequence: CSASPRGYYGYTF. The CDR3 DNA sequence: TGCAGTGCTAGTCCAAGGGGGTACTATGGCTACACCTTC.

CDR3 in DNA: TGTGCCAGCAGTGCCTTACAGGGTTATCGGGGCTACACCTTC. Protein: CASSALQGYRGYTF. The chain uses TRBV27 and TRBJ1-2; tentative D call: TRBD1 (6 bases). This CDR3 contains 14 residues. V gave up 5 bases and J gave up 8 bases, with 18 bases separating them. The germline V gene encodes CDR1 MNHEY and CDR2 SMNVEV (reference sequence).

This chain connects TRBV6-2 or TRBV6-3 to TRBJ2-5, with 13 bases that match TRBD2. After removal of 6 bases from V and 5 bases from J, the junction contained 6 bases not matched to a gene. CDR3 size: 15 residues. CDR1 is MNHEY, CDR2 SVGEGT, per germline. CDR3 sequence: CASSLLAGGSETQYF. The CDR3 bases are TGTGCCAGCAGCCTACTAGCGGGGGGGTCGGAGACCCAGTACTTC.

The V gene is TRBV24-1, the J gene TRBJ2-5; TRBD1 matches 8 bases. The V and J ends lost 3 bases and 5 bases, in that order; junction bases with no gene match: 7. Germline CDR1 is KGHDR and CDR2 is SFDVKD. The CDR3 runs 15 residues. CDR3 region: CATSDGGQGRETQYF. The CDR3 DNA reads as TGTGCCACCAGTGATGGTGGACAGGGTCGGGAGACCCAGTACTTC.

The chain recombines TRBV30 with TRBJ1-1; the D is unclear. The CDR3 spans 12 residues. The germline CDR1 and CDR2 sequences are GTSNPN and SVGIG (reference sequence). Trimming cost V 4 bases and J 10 bases, with 16 bases left between them. DNA of the CDR3: TGTGCCTGGAATATGGAAGGTGGAGGAGCTTTCTTT. Amino acid sequence: CAWNMEGGGAFF.

This chain uses TRBV4-2 with TRBJ1-2; 11 bases map to TRBD1. The V and J ends lost 4 bases and 8 bases, in that order; junction bases with no gene match: 3. The length of the CDR3 is 13 residues. Germline values: CDR1 LGHNA, CDR2 YNFKEQ. CDR3 sequence reads: CASSRGTGGGYTF. DNA of the CDR3: TGTGCCAGCAGCCGAGGGACAGGGGGAGGCTACACCTTC.

The rearrangement uses TRBV7-2 and TRBJ2-2; 9 bases match TRBD1. The V segment lost 1 base and the J segment 5 bases; nucleotides outside the gene matches: 8. This CDR3 spans 17 amino acids. CDR1 SGHTA and CDR2 FQGNSA come from the germline V gene. The CDR3: CASSLVGQGMRTGELFF. The CDR3 DNA sequence: TGTGCCAGCAGCTTAGTGGGACAGGGAATGAGGACCGGGGAGCTGTTTTTT.

The rearrangement joins TRBV29-1 to TRBJ2-7; unclear D gene. The V end lost 6 bases, the J end lost 3 bases, and 9 bases lay between the germline ends. This CDR3 has 11 residues. Looked up from germline, CDR1 is SQVTM and CDR2 is ANQGSEA. Here the CDR3 reads CSVQLVYEQYF. The CDR3 coding sequence is TGCAGCGTACAGCTGGTCTACGAGCAGTACTTC.

The CDR3 DNA reads TGCGCCAGCACCTCCTGGGGGGGCCCCGATACGCAGTATTTT. Encoded protein: CASTSWGGPDTQYF. This rearrangement joins TRBV5-1 to TRBJ2-3, with D possibly being TRBD2 (7 bases). Germline CDR1 is SGHRS and CDR2 is YFSETQ. The CDR3 extends over 14 amino acids. Trimming pared 6 bases from V and 6 bases from J, leaving 17 bases between. The variable domain in full, with the rest retrieved from reference TRBV5-1 and TRBJ2-3, is KAGVTQTPRYLIKTRGQQVTLSCSPISGHRSVSWYQQTPGQGLQFLFEYFSETQRNKGNFPGRFSGRQFSNSRSEMNVSTLELGDSALYLCASTSWGGPDTQYFGPGTRLTVL.

The chain employs TRBV29-1 and TRBJ1-2, with TRBD1 as a possible D gene (5 bases). V gave up 0 bases and J gave up 2 bases, with 7 bases separating them. From germline, CDR1 is SQVTM and CDR2 ANQGSEA. This CDR3 is 13 amino acids long. CDR3 coding DNA: TGCAGCGTTGAAGATCGGGGGAACTATGGCTACACCTTC. This sequence encodes CSVEDRGNYGYTF.

The rearrangement links TRBV18 to TRBJ2-7; a possible D gene is TRBD1 (6 bases). The CDR3 sequence is 15 residues long. Germline V gene sequence: CDR1 KGHSH, CDR2 LQKENI. V gave up 3 bases and J gave up 5 bases, with 17 bases separating them. CDR3: CASSPSQGIIDEQYF. For the CDR3, the DNA is TGTGCCAGCTCACCCTCGCAGGGGATTATTGACGAGCAGTACTTC.

The chain links TRBV18 to TRBJ2-7, with 7 positions matching TRBD1. The CDR3 is 13 amino acids. Looked up from germline, CDR1 is KGHSH and CDR2 is LQKENI. The V and J ends lost 6 bases and 3 bases, in that order; junction bases with no gene match: 5. CDR3 DNA sequence: TGTGCCAGCTCTCCGGGACAGATCTACGAGCAGTACTTC. It yields the protein CASSPGQIYEQYF. Filled out from reference TRBV18 and TRBJ2-7, the complete variable domain reads NAGVMQNPRHLVRRRGQEARLRCSPMKGHSHVYWYRQLPEEGLKFMVYLQKENIIDESGMPKERFSAEFPKEGPSILRIQQVVRGDSAAYFCASSPGQIYEQYFGPGTRLTVT.

The rearrangement joins TRBV25-1 to TRBJ1-4, with D unclear. Germline assignment: CDR1 MGHDK and CDR2 SYGVNS. Trimming removed 3 bases from V and 8 bases from J, with 13 bases in between. This CDR3 has 14 amino acids. The CDR3 nucleotides read TGTGCCAGCAGTGAGGATAGCCCTTACGAAAAACTGTTTTTT. Amino acid sequence: CASSEDSPYEKLFF.

This sequence joins TRBV27 and TRBJ1-6; 11 positions match TRBD1. From germline, CDR1 is MNHEY and CDR2 SMNVEV (reference sequence). V lost 5 bases, J lost 9 bases, and 9 bases stayed unmatched. The CDR3 covers 16 residues. Here the CDR3 DNA reads TGTGCCAGCAGTCCCCCCGGGACAGGGGGTGGTTCACCCCTCCACTTT. Amino acid sequence: CASSPPGTGGGSPLHF.

This chain joins TRBV30 and TRBJ2-7; TRBD1 matches 7 bases. V lost 2 bases, J lost 0 bases, and 7 bases stayed unmatched. In germline, CDR1 is GTSNPN, CDR2 SVGIG (reference sequence). This CDR3 is built from 15 residues. The CDR3 loop is CAWSPTGASSYEQYF. Written as DNA, the CDR3 is TGTGCCTGGAGTCCAACAGGGGCTAGCTCCTACGAGCAGTACTTC.

The chain has TRBV6-5 and TRBJ2-7; a possible D gene is TRBD1 (6 bases). The germline V gene encodes CDR1 MNHEY and CDR2 SVGAGI. CDR3 length: 15 amino acids. Trimming removed 0 bases from V and 2 bases from J, with 11 bases in between. The CDR3: CASSYSQGRTYEQYF. CDR3 nucleotide sequence: TGTGCCAGCAGTTACTCACAGGGTCGAACCTACGAGCAGTACTTC.

The V and J genes are TRBV12-5 and TRBJ1-4; D is possibly TRBD1 (6 bases). With 6 bases removed from V and 3 bases from J, the gap between germline ends came to 11 bases. Germline lookup yields CDR1 LGHNT and CDR2 FRNRAP. The CDR3 length is 14 residues. CDR3 coding DNA: TGTGCTAGTGGCACAGGGCTTTCTAATGAAAAACTGTTTTTT. This encodes CASGTGLSNEKLFF.